The T cell receptor (beta chain) under discussion was sequenced for a study of T-cell reconstitution after alpha-beta-depleted transplantation in children. This clonotype was detected ten times or more. This CDR3 comprises 16 residues. Between the trimmed V and J ends, which lost 6 bases and 2 bases, there was a span of 18 bases. Preparation of the TCRbeta library used unique molecular identifiers. TCRdb re-derived calls from the PCR reads in MiXCR, one entry per CDR3 protein. In the table there are 200,000 to 300,000 distinct CDR3 sequences, 12% of which are singletons. This TCR was sampled from a human donor who donated a stem cell graft to a child with acute lymphoblastic leukemia. V usage is TRBV12-3 or TRBV12-4 and J usage is TRBJ2-3; a possible D gene is TRBD2 (6 bases). The material was PBMCs from the stem cell graft donor, obtained from the stem cell graft. Here the CDR3 reads CASSVKVGGLTDTQYF. The CDR3 coding sequence is TGTGCCAGCAGCGTCAAGGTGGGGGGACTCACAGATACGCAGTATTTT.